These 23 T cell receptor beta chains were all obtained from the same sample, sequenced in a study of blood T cell repertoires in COVID-19. The repertoire was sequenced with immunoSEQ multiplex PCR; TCRdb's copy has only in-frame clones and lacks some. Among approximately 220,000 clones listed, around 90% were seen once. What was sequenced was PBMCs or T cells enriched from blood (not recorded which). These receptors all come from a man younger than 45 who had been exposed to COVID-19.

The chain carries TRBV11-3 and TRBJ2-5; tentatively, D is TRBD1 (7 bases). Trimming left V 5 bases short and J 5 bases short, with 12 bases between. The CDR3 spans 13 residues. CDR1 and CDR2 from the germline V gene are SGHNT and YENEEA. CDR3 nucleotide sequence: TGTGCCAGCAGCCCGCAGGGGGGCGAGACCCAGTACTTC. As protein: CASSPQGGETQYF.

This sequence joins TRBV5-4 and TRBJ1-3; D possibly corresponds to TRBD1 (5 bases). The CDR3 loop spans 13 amino acids. Trimming removed 1 base from V and 3 bases from J, with 5 bases in between. Germline lookup yields CDR1 SGHNT and CDR2 YYREEE (reference sequence). The CDR3 is CASSLQGGNTIYF. The CDR3 DNA follows: TGTGCCAGCAGCTTGCAGGGTGGAAACACCATATATTTT.

The rearrangement uses TRBV2 and TRBJ2-2, with a weak D call TRBD2 (5 bases). V shed 1 base and J shed 7 bases, with 13 bases lying between them. The CDR3 length is 15 residues. Germline loops: CDR1 SNHLY, CDR2 FYNNEI. CDR3 bases: TGTGCCAGCAGTGAAGATGGTAGGAGCGGCGGGGAGCTGTTTTTT. This encodes CASSEDGRSGGELFF.

This sequence joins TRBV7-2 and TRBJ2-2; 9 nucleotides match TRBD2. Germline V lookup: CDR1 SGHTA, CDR2 FQGNSA. V lost 1 base, J lost 5 bases, and 5 bases stayed unmatched. This CDR3 region has 16 residues. CDR3 sequence (DNA): TGTGCCAGCAGCTTAGAAGCGGGGGGTCGGACCGGGGAGCTGTTTTTT. Protein: CASSLEAGGRTGELFF.

This clone was recorded once. The chain is built from TRBV5-4 and TRBJ2-7; maybe TRBD1 (5 bases). The CDR3 covers 14 residues. V shed 4 bases and J shed 7 bases, with 18 bases lying between them. The germline V gene has CDR1 SGHNT and CDR2 YYREEE (reference sequence). The CDR3 DNA follows: TGTGCCAGCAGCCCAATCGGCAGGGCGGAGGAGCAGTACTTC. Residues: CASSPIGRAEEQYF.

J is TRBJ1-1 and V is TRBV9; unclear D gene. The V end was cut by 1 base, the J end by 6 bases, with 13 bases between. The CDR3 spans 14 residues. Germline CDR1 and CDR2: SGDLS and YYNGEE. The CDR3 protein is CASSVRQTNAEAFF. CDR3 nucleotides: TGTGCCAGCAGCGTACGGCAAACTAACGCTGAAGCTTTCTTT.

The chain joins TRBV11-2 to TRBJ2-7; 10 bases fit TRBD1. V shed 1 base and J 0 bases; nucleotides not matched to a gene: 0. The germline gives CDR1 SGHAT, CDR2 FQNNGV. The CDR3 spans 15 residues. Here the CDR3 DNA reads TGTGCCAGCAGCTTAGGACAGGGGGCCTCCTACGAGCAGTACTTC. This encodes CASSLGQGASYEQYF.

The chain couples TRBV28 to TRBJ2-7; TRBD2 agrees at 9 bases. Looked up from germline, CDR1 is MDHEN and CDR2 is SYDVKM. The CDR3 covers 14 residues. V gave up 3 bases and J gave up 4 bases; unmatched junction bases: 4. CDR3 in amino acids: CASSFAAGGYEQYF. The CDR3 DNA sequence: TGTGCCAGCAGTTTTGCAGCGGGGGGTTACGAGCAGTACTTC.

The chain carries TRBV3-1 (or the pseudogene TRBV3-2) and TRBJ1-5, with 7 bases identical to TRBD1. This CDR3 is 13 amino acids long. Germline loops: CDR1 LGHDT, CDR2 YNNKEL (reference sequence). Trimming at V came to 0 bases and at J to 9 bases, leaving 2 bases not matched to a gene. CDR3 in DNA: TGTGCCAGCAGCCAAGATCGACAGGGGCCCCAGCATTTT. The encoded protein is CASSQDRQGPQHF.

The V gene is TRBV7-2, the J gene TRBJ1-2, with a tentative D call TRBD1 (6 bases). Germline lookup yields CDR1 SGHTA and CDR2 FQGNSA. V shed 1 base and J shed 8 bases, with 11 bases lying between them. The CDR3 contains 13 residues. This CDR3 is CASSLDRERGYTF. The CDR3 coding sequence is TGTGCCAGCAGCTTAGACAGGGAAAGGGGCTACACCTTC.

The chain is built from TRBV30 and TRBJ1-2; D not certain. The V gene lost 0 bases and the J gene lost 2 bases, with 10 bases spanning the gap. The CDR3 extends over 14 amino acids. CDR1 and CDR2 (germline): GTSNPN, SVGIG (reference sequence). DNA for the CDR3: TGTGCCTGGAGTGTCGGTTCACGGAACTATGGCTACACCTTC. This encodes CAWSVGSRNYGYTF.

The table lists this clone with a count of one. The J gene is TRBJ1-2, the V gene TRBV6-2 or TRBV6-3; 7 nucleotides line up with TRBD1. With 4 bases clipped from V and 0 bases from J, the junction kept 11 bases outside the gene matches. Germline V CDR1 and CDR2: MNHEY, SVGEGT. The CDR3 length is 17 residues. The CDR3 DNA follows: TGTGCCAGCAGTTGGATGGACAGGAGTGGGGCTAACTATGGCTACACCTTC. Its protein product is CASSWMDRSGANYGYTF.

The V gene is TRBV27, the J gene TRBJ1-2, with no clear D. V was trimmed by 5 bases and J by 4 bases, leaving 14 bases between them. This CDR3 has 14 amino acids. Germline V gene sequence: CDR1 MNHEY, CDR2 SMNVEV (reference sequence). This CDR3 is CASSGDVGVYGYTF. The CDR3 DNA sequence: TGTGCCAGCAGTGGGGATGTCGGGGTCTATGGCTACACCTTC.

This chain joins TRBV7-2 and TRBJ1-1; D is unclear. V lost 5 bases and J lost 8, with 18 bases in between. Germline V gene sequence: CDR1 SGHTA, CDR2 FQGNSA. CDR3 size: 14 residues. CDR3 sequence reads: CASSLHSGGWEAFF. CDR3 bases: TGTGCCAGCAGCCTCCACTCAGGAGGCTGGGAAGCTTTCTTT.

V gene TRBV7-2 combines with J gene TRBJ2-7; D might be TRBD2 (6 bases). Germline values: CDR1 SGHTA, CDR2 FQGNSA. V was pared by 2 bases and J by 2 bases, with 13 bases between. This CDR3 region has 15 residues. The chain's CDR3 is CASSLRRGTAYEQYF. CDR3 bases: TGTGCCAGCAGCTTACGGCGGGGTACTGCCTACGAGCAGTACTTC.

The chain is built from TRBV7-3 and TRBJ2-7; D is possibly TRBD2 (5 bases). From germline, CDR1 is SGHTA and CDR2 FQGTGA. This CDR3 is built from 14 residues. Trimming left V 2 bases short and J 1 base short, with 9 bases between. CDR3 nucleotide sequence: TGTGCCAGCAGCTTATATCCGGGATCCTACGAGCAGTACTTC. As protein: CASSLYPGSYEQYF.

Written as DNA, the CDR3 is TGTGCCAGCAGCGAAACAGGGTTCGTCAATCAGCCCCAGCATTTT. It codes for CASSETGFVNQPQHF. The chain employs TRBV2 and TRBJ1-5, with TRBD1 as a possible D gene (6 bases). V was cut by 6 bases and J by 3 bases, with 15 bases left in between. The germline CDR1 and CDR2 sequences are SNHLY and FYNNEI. This CDR3 spans 15 amino acids.

There are a few counts of this clone. J is TRBJ2-7 and V is TRBV19; TRBD1 aligns across 7 bases. The CDR3 totals 15 residues. The germline V gene encodes CDR1 LNHDA and CDR2 SQIVND (reference sequence). Losses at the gene ends were 6 bases for V and 2 bases for J; bases not matched to a gene: 10. CDR3 protein: CASRETGFGPYEQYF. CDR3 DNA: TGTGCCAGTAGAGAGACAGGGTTTGGCCCCTACGAGCAGTACTTC.

The V and J genes are TRBV14 and TRBJ1-1; D might be TRBD1 (5 bases). Germline V gene lookup returns CDR1 SGHDN and CDR2 FVKESK. The CDR3 is 14 amino acids. V gave up 10 bases and J gave up 1 base, with 16 bases separating them. The DNA of the CDR3 is TGTGCCACCCACCTGGGACTCGCGAACACTGAAGCTTTCTTT. Translation: CATHLGLANTEAFF.

This chain joins TRBV7-2 and TRBJ1-5; 7 nucleotides align to TRBD1. CDR1 SGHTA and CDR2 FQGNSA come from the germline V gene. CDR3 size: 15 residues. Trimming removed 5 bases from V and 4 bases from J; junction bases left unmatched: 8. The CDR3 here is CASSLGRGQNQPQHF. CDR3 DNA sequence: TGTGCCAGCAGCCTGGGAAGGGGGCAAAATCAGCCCCAGCATTTT.

The gene calls are TRBV5-4 and TRBJ1-1; D is unresolved. This CDR3 has 14 amino acids. From germline, CDR1 is SGHNT and CDR2 YYREEE (reference sequence). The germline V and J ends were trimmed by 2 bases and 11 bases, with 19 bases remaining between them. CDR3 sequence (DNA): TGTGCCAGCAGCTTCCTTGGCGGTGATAGACGGGCTTTCTTT. Encoded protein: CASSFLGGDRRAFF.

The V and J genes are TRBV5-4 and TRBJ1-1; 7 bases line up with TRBD1. Looked up from germline, CDR1 is SGHNT and CDR2 is YYREEE (reference sequence). The CDR3 is made up of 16 amino acids. J was trimmed by 5 bases and V by 0 bases; bases with no gene match: 10. CDR3 in DNA: TGTGCCAGCAGCTTGGCGCCAGGGGGTAGCTGGACTGAAGCTTTCTTT. Its translation is CASSLAPGGSWTEAFF.

J is TRBJ1-2 and V is TRBV19; D possibly corresponds to TRBD1 (6 bases). Germline V gene lookup returns CDR1 LNHDA and CDR2 SQIVND (reference sequence). Trimming cost V 9 bases and J 0 bases, with 17 bases left between them. The CDR3 has 15 residues. This CDR3 reads CASSPQGNPNYGYTF. The CDR3 coding sequence is TGTGCCAGCAGCCCGCAGGGGAACCCTAACTATGGCTACACCTTC.